The text below deals with one T cell receptor (beta chain). Antigen specificity is unknown. This sample is part of a study of blood T cells in healthy people across ages. Study-level findings and limits: Naive T cell percentage and TCR beta diversity correlated strongly.

CDR1 and CDR2 (germline): SGHDN, FVKESK. This CDR3 comprises 15 residues. V was clipped by 4 bases and J by 6 bases; unmatched bases: 6. Combining a sample-barcoded 5' primer with a J-beta primer mix, a second PCR ran for 7 to 11 cycles. A template-switch adaptor containing 12 random nucleotides labeled each cDNA molecule. MiXCR was run by TCRdb on the 5' RACE reads, yielding one entry per CDR3 protein. The table includes around 650,000 distinct CDR3 sequences, approximately 40% detected once. The TCR was taken from an older man in good health. The chain joins TRBV14 to TRBJ2-7; 13 positions agree with TRBD2. Input material: blood. The DNA of the CDR3 is TGTGCCAGCAGCCCCAGACTAGCGGGAGGACTCGAGCAGTACTTC. Amino acids: CASSPRLAGGLEQYF.